This T cell receptor (beta chain) was obtained from a study of cytomegalovirus exposure and HLA in healthy donors. With respect to this clone: Its antigen is unidentified.

Regarding the study as a whole: Later, an analysis found that TCR clusters from the first cohort tended to co-occur in the roughly 110 validation repertoires.

TCRdb's copy holds only in-frame clones and misses some; the assay was immunoSEQ multiplex PCR. The sample carries 200,000 or so clones, around 90% recorded once. V shed 0 bases and J 10 bases; nucleotides not matched to a gene: 7. The CDR3 sequence is 14 residues long. Germline CDR1 and CDR2: SGHRS and YFSETQ. This TCR came from a woman younger than 30 in good health and CMV-seronegative. The rearrangement links TRBV5-1 to TRBJ2-1; TRBD2 matches at 7 bases. Specimen: PBMCs. The CDR3: CASSLAGGSPEQFF. The CDR3 DNA reads TGCGCCAGCAGCTTGGCGGGAGGCTCCCCGGAGCAGTTCTTC.